This passage covers 19 T cell receptor beta chains from one sample sequenced in a study of identical twins' blood T cells. From the 5' RACE reads, TCRdb called clonotypes with MiXCR, one entry per CDR3 protein. The sample includes roughly 340,000 distinct CDR3 sequences, roughly 31% of them seen just once. Sequenced input: PBMCs. The receptors stem from a woman aged 18-49 years in good health.

This clonotype was detected only a few times. This chain links TRBV20-1 with TRBJ1-2; D is undetermined. The V and J ends lost 0 bases and 6 bases respectively, with 5 bases between them. The CDR3 spans 11 residues. Germline CDR1 and CDR2: DFQATT and SNEGSKA (reference sequence). CDR3 DNA sequence: TGCAGTGCTAGAGACTTCGATGGCTACACCTTC. Translation: CSARDFDGYTF.

The J gene is TRBJ1-2, the V gene TRBV20-1; D may be TRBD1 (5 bases). The V and J ends lost 0 bases and 12 bases respectively, with 11 bases between them. The CDR3 has 11 amino acids. Germline V gene data show CDR1 as DFQATT and CDR2 as SNEGSKA (reference sequence). The CDR3 bases are TGCAGTGCTAGAGATCTCGTGGGGGACACCTTC. This sequence encodes CSARDLVGDTF.

Only a few counts were recorded for this clonotype. The CDR3 coding sequence is TGTGCCAGCAGCTTCAGGGTCGCCGGGGAGCTGTTTTTT. Residues: CASSFRVAGELFF. V is TRBV5-8 and J is TRBJ2-2, with D tentatively TRBD1 (5 bases). Germline V gene sequence: CDR1 SGHTS, CDR2 YDEGEE. The V gene lost 2 bases and the J gene lost 6 bases, with 8 bases spanning the gap. This CDR3 is built from 13 residues. The whole variable domain, remainder taken from reference TRBV5-8 and TRBJ2-2, is EAGVTQSPTHLIKTRGQQATLRCSPISGHTSVYWYQQALGLGLQFLLWYDEGEERNRGNFPPRFSGRQFPNYSSELNVNALELEDSALYLCASSFRVAGELFFGEGSRLTVL.

This clonotype was observed at least ten times. J is TRBJ1-5 and V is TRBV6-6; D possibly corresponds to TRBD1 (6 bases). V lost 9 bases, J lost 0 bases, and 12 bases lay in between. The germline V gene encodes CDR1 MNHNY and CDR2 SVGAGI (reference sequence). This CDR3 comprises 14 residues. CDR3 residues: CASGQKYSNQPQHF. The CDR3 coding sequence is TGTGCCAGTGGACAGAAGTATAGCAATCAGCCCCAGCATTTT.

This clonotype has more than one count but fewer than ten. The CDR3 bases are TGTGCCAGCAGCTTATTCGGGACTATCAATGAGCAGTTCTTC. Encoded protein: CASSLFGTINEQFF. V and J are TRBV7-2 and TRBJ2-1; the match to TRBD2 covers 7 bases. The CDR3 is 14 residues long. Trimming removed 2 bases from V and 6 bases from J; junction bases left unmatched: 4. Germline assignment: CDR1 SGHTA and CDR2 FQGNSA. Full variable domain (remainder filled in from reference TRBV7-2 and TRBJ2-1): GAGVSQSPSNKVTEKGKDVELRCDPISGHTALYWYRQSLGQGLEFLIYFQGNSAPDKSGLPSDRFSAERTGGSVSTLTIQRTQQEDSAVYLCASSLFGTINEQFFGPGTRLTVL.

This clonotype was seen only a few times. The chain links TRBV9 to TRBJ2-2; a possible D gene is TRBD2 (5 bases). V lost 0 bases to trimming and J lost 5 bases, with 11 bases between them. CDR3 length: 15 residues. CDR1 SGDLS and CDR2 YYNGEE come from the germline V gene. Here the CDR3 reads CASSVGLAGTGELFF. CDR3 DNA sequence: TGTGCCAGCAGCGTAGGGCTAGCAGGAACCGGGGAGCTGTTTTTT.

In this sample, this clonotype turned up a few times. V usage is TRBV7-8 and J usage is TRBJ1-5; D gene uncertain. V was shortened by 3 bases and J by 5 bases, with 11 bases between the two germline ends. Germline V lookup: CDR1 SGHVS, CDR2 FQNEAQ. There are 14 residues in the CDR3. The CDR3 coding sequence is TGTGCCAGCAGCTTGATGGGATCCTATCAGCCCCAGCATTTT. Translation: CASSLMGSYQPQHF.

V gene TRBV29-1 combines with J gene TRBJ2-5; D call uncertain. The CDR3 is 12 residues long. V lost 2 bases and J lost 2, with 6 bases in between. The germline CDR1 and CDR2 sequences are SQVTM and ANQGSEA. Here the CDR3 reads CSVEWRQETQYF. CDR3 coding DNA: TGCAGCGTTGAATGGCGTCAAGAGACCCAGTACTTC.

The chain uses TRBV2 and TRBJ2-2, with 9 bases aligning to TRBD1. The CDR3 extends over 14 amino acids. Germline V gene data show CDR1 as SNHLY and CDR2 as FYNNEI. Trimming removed 7 bases from V and 6 bases from J; junction bases left unmatched: 6. CDR3 in amino acids: CASTGTGWAGELFF. CDR3 coding DNA: TGTGCCAGCACTGGGACAGGGTGGGCCGGGGAGCTGTTTTTT.

V and J are TRBV20-1 and TRBJ1-4, with D possibly matching TRBD1 (5 bases). Trimming stripped 3 bases from V and 6 bases from J, with 11 bases between. This CDR3 has 13 residues. The germline CDR1 and CDR2 sequences are DFQATT and SNEGSKA (reference sequence). This CDR3 reads CSARDIEDEKLFF. DNA for the CDR3: TGCAGTGCTAGGGACATTGAAGATGAAAAACTGTTTTTT.

The V and J genes are TRBV29-1 and TRBJ1-1; D is possibly TRBD1 (6 bases). The CDR3 consists of 14 residues. Germline V lookup: CDR1 SQVTM, CDR2 ANQGSEA. Deletions cut 7 bases from V and 3 bases from J, with 18 bases between. The CDR3 loop reads CSANSRGLDTEAFF. The CDR3 DNA is TGCAGCGCTAACTCCAGGGGTTTGGACACTGAAGCTTTCTTT. The complete variable domain, with remaining parts taken from reference TRBV29-1 and TRBJ1-1, reads SAVISQKPSRDICQRGTSLTIQCQVDSQVTMMFWYRQQPGQSLTLIATANQGSEATYESGFVIDKFPISRPNLTFSTLTVSNMSPEDSSIYLCSANSRGLDTEAFFGQGTRLTVV.

This clonotype appeared a few times. This chain's CDR3 is CATGTGSTDTQYF. CDR3 coding DNA: TGTGCCACCGGAACCGGGAGCACAGATACGCAGTATTTT. V is TRBV15 and J is TRBJ2-3, with D uncertain. V lost 8 bases, J lost 0 bases, and 9 bases lay in between. This CDR3 contains 13 residues. Germline V gene sequence: CDR1 LNHNV, CDR2 YYDKDF (reference sequence). The entire variable domain, with the rest obtained from reference TRBV15 and TRBJ2-3, is as follows: DAMVIQNPRYQVTQFGKPVTLSCSQTLNHNVMYWYQQKSSQAPKLLFHYYDKDFNNEADTPDNFQSRRPNTSFCFLDIRSPGLGDTAMYLCATGTGSTDTQYFGPGTRLTVL.

The chain employs TRBV11-2 and TRBJ1-1; D perhaps matches TRBD1 (5 bases). Trimming took off 5 bases at V and 7 bases at J, with 17 bases between the two ends. CDR3 length: 14 residues. Germline lookup yields CDR1 SGHAT and CDR2 FQNNGV. In DNA form, the CDR3 reads TGTGCCAGCAGCCAGAGAGTAACAGGAGGTGAAGCTTTCTTT. Its translation: CASSQRVTGGEAFF.

The CDR3 DNA follows: TGTGCCAGCAGTGAGAGAGAAGAGACCCAGTACTTC. The encoded protein is CASSEREETQYF. The V and J genes are TRBV6-1 and TRBJ2-5; the D is unclear. The V and J ends lost 3 bases and 3 bases respectively, with 5 bases between them. The germline V gene has CDR1 MNHNS and CDR2 SASEGT. This CDR3 contains 12 residues.

The chain is built from TRBV7-2 and TRBJ2-1, with D unresolved. V was clipped by 5 bases and J by 6 bases, with 20 bases between them. Germline values: CDR1 SGHTA, CDR2 FQGNSA. This CDR3 spans 16 amino acids. In DNA, the CDR3 is TGTGCCAGCAGCCCCCCCGAAGTGGCAGGAGTCAATGAGCAGTTCTTC. Protein sequence: CASSPPEVAGVNEQFF. Based on the CDR3 plus reference TRBV7-2 and TRBJ2-1, the full variable domain is GAGVSQSPSNKVTEKGKDVELRCDPISGHTALYWYRQSLGQGLEFLIYFQGNSAPDKSGLPSDRFSAERTGGSVSTLTIQRTQQEDSAVYLCASSPPEVAGVNEQFFGPGTRLTVL.

The chain carries TRBV9 and TRBJ2-2, with D perhaps being TRBD1 or TRBD2 (5 bases each). Germline CDR1 is SGDLS and CDR2 is YYNGEE. The CDR3 extends over 13 amino acids. Trimming took 1 base from V and 7 from J, leaving 8 bases between them. This CDR3 reads CASSVRGGGELFF. The DNA for the CDR3 is TGTGCCAGCAGCGTACGGGGCGGCGGGGAGCTGTTTTTT.

The chain uses TRBV20-1 and TRBJ2-3, with 9 bases identical to TRBD2. The V gene's germline CDR1 is DFQATT and CDR2 SNEGSKA (reference sequence). V lost 1 base to trimming and J lost 4 bases; unmatched junction nucleotides: 9. This CDR3 region has 16 residues. The CDR3 region is CSARGDLAGDPDTQYF. The CDR3 bases are TGCAGTGCTAGAGGTGACTTAGCGGGAGATCCAGATACGCAGTATTTT.

This clonotype showed up just a few times. This chain uses TRBV27 with TRBJ2-2; D gene ambiguous. Germline assignment: CDR1 MNHEY and CDR2 SMNVEV (reference sequence). The CDR3 has 11 amino acids. V was cut by 10 bases and J by 7 bases, with 10 bases left in between. The CDR3 loop reads CATHNLGELFF. The CDR3 coding sequence is TGTGCCACCCATAATCTCGGGGAGCTGTTTTTT.

The V call is TRBV9, the J call TRBJ2-7, with D possibly being TRBD2 (5 bases). The V gene's germline CDR1 is SGDLS and CDR2 YYNGEE. This CDR3 comprises 15 residues. The germline V and J ends were trimmed by 3 bases and 7 bases, with 20 bases remaining between them. Here the CDR3 DNA reads TGTGCCAGCAGCGCCCGGACTGGGGAGTCTAGAGAGCAGTACTTC. This encodes CASSARTGESREQYF.